Following are 14 T cell receptor beta chains from one sample sequenced in a study of shared clonotypes between healthy human individuals. The table came from immunoSEQ multiplex PCR; TCRdb's copy has only in-frame clones and leaves some out. Of roughly 650,000 clones in the sample, approximately 96% were seen once. Naive CD8 cells lacked CD45RO, underwent positive selection for CCR7 and left out terminally differentiated effector memory CD45RA+ cells. Input material: naive CD8+ T cells sorted from blood. Every receptor here comes from a woman in her thirties in good health.

The chain joins TRBV27 to TRBJ2-2; 8 bases fit TRBD2. Per germline, CDR1 MNHEY and CDR2 SMNVEV (reference sequence). V was clipped by 6 bases and J by 1 base; unmatched bases: 7. This CDR3 comprises 16 residues. The CDR3 DNA is TGTGCCAGCAGCCGACTTCTAGCGGGGAACACCGGGGAGCTGTTTTTT. Protein product: CASSRLLAGNTGELFF.

V is TRBV5-6 and J is TRBJ2-3, with D perhaps TRBD1 or TRBD2 (5 bases each). The V gene's germline CDR1 is SGHDT and CDR2 YYEEEE. V was pared by 4 bases and J by 4 bases, with 16 bases between. The CDR3 totals 15 residues. As DNA, the CDR3 is TGTGCCAGCAGCCTAGGGACCGCCTGGGCAGATACGCAGTATTTT. It is translated as CASSLGTAWADTQYF.

The chain has TRBV27 and TRBJ2-1; D is unclear. This CDR3 has 13 amino acids. V was clipped by 4 bases and J by 4 bases, with 8 bases between them. CDR1 is MNHEY and CDR2 is SMNVEV in the germline V gene (reference sequence). This chain's CDR3 is CASSWAAYNEQFF. CDR3 in DNA: TGTGCCAGCAGTTGGGCAGCATACAATGAGCAGTTCTTC.

This sequence joins TRBV29-1 and TRBJ2-3; the D gene is possibly TRBD2 (5 bases). Trimming took 7 bases from V and 2 from J, leaving 10 bases between them. The CDR3 length is 12 residues. Germline values: CDR1 SQVTM, CDR2 ANQGSEA. In nucleotides, the CDR3 is TGCAGCGCTCCCGGGGACACAGATACGCAGTATTTT. As protein: CSAPGDTDTQYF.

The rearrangement joins TRBV7-9 to TRBJ2-7; D is ambiguous. The CDR3 has 13 residues. Looked up from germline, CDR1 is SEHNR and CDR2 is FQNEAQ (reference sequence). With 5 bases removed from V and 2 bases from J, the gap between germline ends came to 10 bases. For the CDR3, the DNA is TGTGCCAGCAGCGAGGAAGGAACCTACGAGCAGTACTTC. Amino acids: CASSEEGTYEQYF.

V usage is TRBV4-1 and J usage is TRBJ2-7; possible D gene TRBD1, 5 bases. The ends were cut back, 0 bases at V and 3 bases at J, with 12 bases in the middle. Germline CDR1 is MGHRA and CDR2 is YSYEKL. The CDR3 runs to 15 residues. This chain's CDR3 is CASSQDDSTLYEQYF. Here the CDR3 DNA reads TGCGCCAGCAGCCAAGATGACAGTACACTCTACGAGCAGTACTTC.

V gene TRBV6-5 combines with J gene TRBJ2-5, with TRBD2 identical over 7 bases. The end of the DNA is better explained by TRBJ2-7, so the J call may be wrong. CDR1 is MNHEY, CDR2 SVGAGI, per germline. This CDR3 contains 14 residues. This chain's CDR3 is CASRQSGEAYEQYF. DNA for the CDR3: TGTGCCAGCAGACAAAGCGGGGAGGCCTACGAGCAGTACTTC.

This chain connects TRBV25-1 to TRBJ1-1; D remains unclear. This CDR3 is built from 15 residues. Germline CDR1 MGHDK, CDR2 SYGVNS. V was cut by 2 bases and J by 0 bases, with 10 bases left in between. This chain's CDR3 is CASSEKLGLNTEAFF. For the CDR3, the DNA is TGTGCCAGCAGTGAAAAATTGGGTCTGAACACTGAAGCTTTCTTT.

The chain has TRBV7-6 and TRBJ1-2; no clear D. The length of the CDR3 is 13 residues. V dropped 10 bases and J dropped 6 bases, with 18 bases sitting between them. Per the germline V gene, CDR1 is SGHVS and CDR2 is FNYEAQ. The CDR3, as DNA: TGTGCCACCGCCCTATCGTCTTCACATGGCTACACCTTC. Protein product: CATALSSSHGYTF.

The J gene is TRBJ2-1, the V gene TRBV9; tentative D call: TRBD2 (6 bases). Germline loops: CDR1 SGDLS, CDR2 YYNGEE. CDR3 length equals 15 residues. Trimming took off 7 bases at V and 0 bases at J, with 14 bases between the two ends. The CDR3 DNA sequence: TGTGCCAGCGGTTTGGGGGGTAGCTCCTACAATGAGCAGTTCTTC. Encoded protein: CASGLGGSSYNEQFF.

The V and J genes are TRBV10-3 and TRBJ2-7; 8 bases are shared with TRBD1. The CDR3 runs to 15 residues. Germline V lookup: CDR1 ENHRY, CDR2 SYGVKD. The V gene end was trimmed by 2 bases and the J gene end by 3 bases; junction bases not matched to a gene: 6. The CDR3 here is CAISEAQGASYEQYF. In DNA, the CDR3 is TGTGCCATCAGTGAGGCGCAGGGGGCCAGCTACGAGCAGTACTTC.

V usage is TRBV5-5 and J usage is TRBJ2-7; either TRBD1 or TRBD2 may fit D (5 bases each). Trimming pared 0 bases from V and 3 bases from J, leaving 16 bases between. This CDR3 comprises 16 residues. The germline V gene encodes CDR1 SGHKS and CDR2 YYEKEE (reference sequence). The DNA for the CDR3 is TGTGCCAGCAGCTTGGGGGAGCCAGGACATCGCTACGAGCAGTACTTC. As protein: CASSLGEPGHRYEQYF.

V is TRBV7-9 and J is TRBJ2-7; D perhaps matches TRBD2 (6 bases). The CDR3 is 13 residues long. Germline V lookup: CDR1 SEHNR, CDR2 FQNEAQ (reference sequence). V lost 11 bases and J 0 bases, leaving 14 bases between the germline ends. The CDR3 DNA is TGTGCCGGAGGGACTCGGAGCTCCTACGAGCAGTACTTC. It is translated as CAGGTRSSYEQYF.

The CDR3 spells CASSTEGFNLGGEQYF. The DNA of the CDR3 is TGTGCCAGCAGTACCGAAGGGTTTAACCTTGGGGGCGAGCAGTACTTC. J is TRBJ2-7 and V is TRBV28, with D possibly being TRBD1 or TRBD2 (5 bases each). The germline gives CDR1 MDHEN, CDR2 SYDVKM. This CDR3 has 16 amino acids. Trimming took off 5 bases at V and 6 bases at J, with 23 bases between the two ends.